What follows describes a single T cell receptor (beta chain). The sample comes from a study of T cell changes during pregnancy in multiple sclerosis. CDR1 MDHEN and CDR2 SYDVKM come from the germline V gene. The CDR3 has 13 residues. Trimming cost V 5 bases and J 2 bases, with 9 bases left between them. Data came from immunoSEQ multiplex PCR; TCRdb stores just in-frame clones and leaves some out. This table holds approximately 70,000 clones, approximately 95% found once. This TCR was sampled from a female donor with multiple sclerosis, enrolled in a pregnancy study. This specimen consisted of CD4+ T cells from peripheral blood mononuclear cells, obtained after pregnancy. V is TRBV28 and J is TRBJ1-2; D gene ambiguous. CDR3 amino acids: CASSPQLNYGYTF. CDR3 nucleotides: TGTGCCAGCAGTCCCCAGTTAAACTATGGCTACACCTTC.